This passage covers 30 T cell receptor beta chains from one sample sequenced in a study of T cell repertoires in cytomegalovirus infection. TCRdb re-called the reads through MiXCR, storing one row per CDR3 protein. Of roughly 150,000 distinct CDR3 sequences listed, roughly 20% are singletons. These TCRs' antigens remain unknown. The sequences come from CD8+ T cells from cultured PBMCs, collected from culture after CMV antigen stimulation. These receptors came from a human donor in good health (CMV status not recorded). Some clones in this sample may be carry-over from other donors' samples.

CDR3 coding DNA: TGTGCCAGCAGCTTAGCCGGCAGCGCTAACTATGGCTACACCTTC. As protein: CASSLAGSANYGYTF. V is TRBV7-9 and J is TRBJ1-2, with D unresolved. Germline CDR1 is SEHNR and CDR2 is FQNEAQ (reference sequence). The V and J ends lost 0 bases and 0 bases respectively, with 8 bases between them. The CDR3 totals 15 residues. Filled out from reference TRBV7-9 and TRBJ1-2, the complete variable domain reads DTGVSQNPRHKITKRGQNVTFRCDPISEHNRLYWYRQTLGQGPEFLTYFQNEAQLEKSRLLSDRFSAERPKGSFSTLEIQRTEQGDSAMYLCASSLAGSANYGYTFGSGTRLTVV.

This chain links TRBV2 with TRBJ1-4; 7 bases are shared with TRBD1. The CDR3 spans 16 residues. The germline V gene encodes CDR1 SNHLY and CDR2 FYNNEI. Trimming removed 4 bases from V and 8 bases from J; junction bases left unmatched: 13. CDR3 sequence reads: CASSVHPRQGNEKLFF. In nucleotides, the CDR3 is TGTGCCAGCAGTGTCCACCCCCGACAGGGAAACGAAAAACTGTTTTTT.

This chain uses TRBV7-6 with TRBJ1-1; TRBD1 aligns across 11 bases. CDR3 length: 16 amino acids. Germline loops: CDR1 SGHVS, CDR2 FNYEAQ. The V and J ends lost 3 bases and 0 bases, in that order; junction bases with no gene match: 3. The CDR3 protein is CASSFRDRGLNTEAFF. The CDR3, as DNA: TGTGCCAGCAGCTTCCGGGACAGGGGGTTGAACACTGAAGCTTTCTTT.

The chain links TRBV7-8 to TRBJ2-6; 10 bases are a match to TRBD1. Germline V lookup: CDR1 SGHVS, CDR2 FQNEAQ. The ends lost 5 bases at V and 0 bases at J; junction bases unmatched: 4. This CDR3 spans 17 amino acids. In DNA form, the CDR3 reads TGTGCCAGCAGCATGACAGGGGGCGACTCTGGGGCCAACGTCCTGACTTTC. Protein product: CASSMTGGDSGANVLTF.

V gene TRBV6-2 or TRBV6-3 combines with J gene TRBJ1-2, with D tentatively TRBD1 (5 bases). Trimming cost V 11 bases and J 1 base, with 20 bases left between them. The length of the CDR3 is 15 residues. Germline loops: CDR1 MNHEY, CDR2 SVGEGT. The CDR3 DNA reads as TGTGCCGCAACCCCCCCGGGGCAGCTTAACTATGGCTACACCTTC. This gives the protein CAATPPGQLNYGYTF.

The V call is TRBV4-1, the J call TRBJ1-5; 7 nucleotides line up with TRBD1. CDR3 length: 15 residues. Trimming cost V 0 bases and J 7 bases; bases outside gene matches: 6. Germline V CDR1 and CDR2: MGHRA, YSYEKL. CDR3 loop: CASSQDSTGRQPQHF. The CDR3 DNA sequence: TGCGCCAGCAGCCAAGATTCGACAGGGCGACAGCCCCAGCATTTT.

V and J are TRBV11-1 and TRBJ2-3; D gene uncertain. The CDR3 has 16 amino acids. With 1 base removed from V and 1 base from J, the gap between germline ends came to 12 bases. Germline values: CDR1 SGHAT, CDR2 FQDESV (reference sequence). The CDR3 DNA is TGTGCCAGCAGCTTAGAGACCCTCTTCGGCACAGATACGCAGTATTTT. Residues: CASSLETLFGTDTQYF.

The chain joins TRBV5-4 to TRBJ1-2; maybe TRBD1 (5 bases). V was cut by 1 base and J by 8 bases, with 12 bases left in between. The CDR3 is 13 residues long. Germline CDR1 and CDR2: SGHNT and YYREEE (reference sequence). The CDR3 loop reads CASSLSGFDGYTF. The CDR3 DNA reads as TGTGCCAGCAGCTTGTCAGGGTTTGACGGCTACACCTTC.

The chain carries TRBV7-9 and TRBJ1-1, with D possibly matching TRBD1 (6 bases). Trimming cost V 4 bases and J 0 bases, with 12 bases left between them. The CDR3 runs 15 residues. Germline CDR1 reads SEHNR; CDR2 reads FQNEAQ (reference sequence). DNA of the CDR3: TGTGCCAGCAGCTGGGACACGGGAGTGAACACTGAAGCTTTCTTT. This sequence encodes CASSWDTGVNTEAFF.

This chain links TRBV27 with TRBJ1-2; 9 bases match TRBD1. V trimming: 2 bases; J trimming: 1 base; junction bases outside the gene matches: 2. CDR1 is MNHEY and CDR2 is SMNVEV in the germline V gene (reference sequence). The CDR3 totals 15 residues. The CDR3 sequence is CASSLRTGDNYGYTF. As DNA, the CDR3 is TGTGCCAGCAGTTTACGGACAGGGGATAACTATGGCTACACCTTC.

This chain links TRBV7-9 with TRBJ1-4, with 12 bases identical to TRBD1. V lost 5 bases to trimming and J lost 3 bases; unmatched junction nucleotides: 7. This CDR3 has 17 residues. CDR1 and CDR2 (germline): SEHNR, FQNEAQ (reference sequence). CDR3 coding DNA: TGTGCCAGCAGCCCGGGGACAGGGGGCACGGCTAATGAAAAACTGTTTTTT. Its protein product is CASSPGTGGTANEKLFF.

This clonotype was seen more than once but under ten times. The rearrangement links TRBV27 to TRBJ2-1; the D gene is possibly TRBD1 (5 bases). Germline V gene data show CDR1 as MNHEY and CDR2 as SMNVEV (reference sequence). CDR3 length: 16 amino acids. With 4 bases removed from V and 7 bases from J, the gap between germline ends came to 20 bases. The CDR3 nucleotides read TGTGCCAGCAGTTCAGGCGGACACAAAACCTGGAATGAGCAGTTCTTC. This codes for CASSSGGHKTWNEQFF.

V usage is TRBV7-2 and J usage is TRBJ2-3; tentatively, D is TRBD1 (5 bases). The CDR3 totals 16 residues. With 2 bases removed from V and 4 bases from J, the gap between germline ends came to 16 bases. In germline, CDR1 is SGHTA, CDR2 FQGNSA. Here the CDR3 reads CASSLIPETVSDTQYF. In DNA, the CDR3 is TGTGCCAGCAGCTTAATCCCCGAGACAGTATCAGATACGCAGTATTTT.

The chain uses TRBV6-1 and TRBJ1-4, with D unclear. Germline V gene data show CDR1 as MNHNS and CDR2 as SASEGT. V was cut by 6 bases and J by 6 bases, with 8 bases left in between. The CDR3 consists of 12 residues. CDR3 region: CASRNEYEKLFF. The CDR3 region has the DNA TGTGCCAGCAGAAATGAGTATGAAAAACTGTTTTTT.

This chain joins TRBV6-5 and TRBJ2-7; D is ambiguous. The CDR3 sequence is 13 residues long. V lost 6 bases and J lost 1, with 10 bases in between. The germline CDR1 and CDR2 sequences are MNHEY and SVGAGI. The CDR3 reads CASSPNPSYEQYF. The DNA of the CDR3 is TGTGCCAGCAGCCCCAATCCATCCTACGAGCAGTACTTC.

This clonotype was seen more than once but under ten times. This chain connects TRBV11-2 to TRBJ2-7; 7 bases agree with TRBD2. The CDR3 length is 13 residues. The J segment lost 6 bases and the V segment lost 4 bases, leaving 6 bases of the junction unmatched. Germline values: CDR1 SGHAT, CDR2 FQNNGV. CDR3 amino acids: CASSWTSWGEQYF. The CDR3 nucleotides are TGTGCCAGCAGCTGGACTAGTTGGGGCGAGCAGTACTTC.

V and J are TRBV6-1 and TRBJ1-5, with D perhaps TRBD1 (5 bases). From germline, CDR1 is MNHNS and CDR2 SASEGT. The CDR3 runs to 14 residues. Trimming took off 6 bases at V and 2 bases at J, with 11 bases between the two ends. CDR3 protein: CASRTGRGNQPQHF. The CDR3, as DNA: TGTGCCAGCAGAACTGGCAGGGGCAATCAGCCCCAGCATTTT.

This clonotype was seen many times. CDR3 sequence (DNA): TGTGCCAGCAGCCGTGAACTAGCGGGGGCCTACGAGCAGTACTTC. Its translation: CASSRELAGAYEQYF. This chain connects TRBV7-2 to TRBJ2-7; TRBD2 aligns across 11 bases. CDR1 and CDR2 from the germline V gene are SGHTA and FQGNSA. Unmatched junction bases numbered 5, after V lost 5 bases and J lost 2 bases. The CDR3 is 15 residues long.

The chain links TRBV12-3 or TRBV12-4 to TRBJ2-1; D gene ambiguous. V was pared by 6 bases and J by 4 bases, with 10 bases between. The CDR3 loop spans 13 amino acids. In DNA form, the CDR3 reads TGTGCCAGCAGACCTAATGGGTACAATGAGCAGTTCTTC. It codes for CASRPNGYNEQFF.

This clonotype was seen a handful of times. The chain couples TRBV12-3 or TRBV12-4 to TRBJ1-1; no reliable D call. V lost 5 bases, J lost 8 bases, and 12 bases lay in between. The length of the CDR3 is 12 residues. Here the CDR3 DNA reads TGTGCCAGCAGTGGACTCCGGGCAGAAGCTTTCTTT. Translation: CASSGLRAEAFF.

This clonotype was detected a few times. J is TRBJ1-2 and V is TRBV6-2 or TRBV6-3; 8 bases are a match to TRBD1. Germline V lookup: CDR1 MNHEY, CDR2 SVGEGT. This CDR3 has 14 amino acids. The J segment lost 8 bases and the V segment lost 2 bases, leaving 7 bases of the junction unmatched. CDR3 coding DNA: TGTGCCAGCAGTTACGACAGGGGAATCGACGGCTACACCTTC. The encoded protein is CASSYDRGIDGYTF.

This clonotype was detected a few times. V usage is TRBV7-7 and J usage is TRBJ2-1, with 12 positions matching TRBD2. Trimming at V came to 5 bases and at J to 5 bases, leaving 10 bases not matched to a gene. Germline values: CDR1 SSHAT, CDR2 FNYEAQ (reference sequence). CDR3 length: 17 amino acids. CDR3 nucleotides: TGTGCCAGCAGCCACAGACTAGCGGGAGCGGCAAACAATGAGCAGTTCTTC. It yields the protein CASSHRLAGAANNEQFF.

This clonotype has just a few counts. V is TRBV11-2 and J is TRBJ2-5; no definite D call. Germline V lookup: CDR1 SGHAT, CDR2 FQNNGV. CDR3 length: 16 amino acids. The ends were cut back, 4 bases at V and 4 bases at J, with 19 bases in the middle. CDR3 sequence: CASSSTTSIVGETQYF. CDR3 DNA sequence: TGTGCCAGCAGCTCGACGACCTCCATAGTTGGAGAGACCCAGTACTTC.

The chain uses TRBV4-1 and TRBJ1-2; D may be TRBD1 (6 bases). Trimming removed 0 bases from V and 5 bases from J, with 16 bases in between. From germline, CDR1 is MGHRA and CDR2 YSYEKL. This CDR3 is 16 amino acids long. DNA for the CDR3: TGCGCCAGCAGCCAAGATCGGTGGGGGGCCTCATATGGCTACACCTTC. The encoded protein is CASSQDRWGASYGYTF.

The chain couples TRBV7-2 to TRBJ2-7; D gene uncertain. From germline, CDR1 is SGHTA and CDR2 FQGNSA. Trimming removed 2 bases from V and 7 bases from J, with 18 bases in between. This CDR3 has 15 amino acids. CDR3 sequence reads: CASSLKGPDRREQYF. DNA of the CDR3: TGTGCCAGCAGCTTAAAAGGCCCCGACCGTCGAGAGCAGTACTTC.

This clonotype was counted only a few times. This chain connects TRBV12-3 or TRBV12-4 to TRBJ1-4; D unclear. The CDR3 extends over 16 amino acids. Trimming removed 0 bases from V and 0 bases from J, with 8 bases in between. CDR3 coding DNA: TGTGCCAGCAGTTTAGCCCTCAGCGCAACTAATGAAAAACTGTTTTTT. Protein sequence: CASSLALSATNEKLFF.

This clonotype was observed a handful of times. CDR3 DNA sequence: TGTGCCAGCAGCCCCGGGCAGGGGCGCCCCTACGAGCAGTACTTC. Translating gives CASSPGQGRPYEQYF. The chain couples TRBV7-6 to TRBJ2-7; perhaps TRBD1 as D (6 bases). This CDR3 is built from 15 residues. CDR1 is SGHVS, CDR2 FNYEAQ, per germline. V lost 5 bases to trimming and J lost 2 bases, with 16 bases between them.

This chain joins TRBV12-3 or TRBV12-4 and TRBJ2-1; 11 positions agree with TRBD2. V shed 3 bases and J 7 bases; nucleotides not matched to a gene: 8. The CDR3 is made up of 16 amino acids. CDR3 DNA: TGTGCCAGCAGTTTGTTAGCGGGGGGGCCGTTAAATGAGCAGTTCTTC. Protein: CASSLLAGGPLNEQFF.

The J gene is TRBJ1-2, the V gene TRBV7-9, with D maybe TRBD1 (5 bases). This CDR3 contains 19 residues. Germline-derived CDR1 and CDR2 are SEHNR and FQNEAQ (reference sequence). V was cut by 0 bases and J by 0 bases, with 20 bases left in between. In DNA, the CDR3 is TGTGCCAGCAGCTTAGCGACGGGACGCCCGGGGGGAGCTAACTATGGCTACACCTTC. Amino acid sequence: CASSLATGRPGGANYGYTF.

This chain joins TRBV20-1 and TRBJ2-7; D not resolved. The germline CDR1 and CDR2 sequences are DFQATT and SNEGSKA (reference sequence). The CDR3 contains 13 residues. With 0 bases removed from V and 0 bases from J, the gap between germline ends came to 6 bases. The CDR3 protein is CSARDPGSYEQYF. Written as DNA, the CDR3 is TGCAGTGCTAGAGACCCGGGCTCCTACGAGCAGTACTTC.